This T cell receptor (beta chain) derives from a study of blood T cell repertoires in COVID-19 (TCRdb year 2020). Concerning the study at large: Samples covering the acute and convalescent phases of COVID-19 were provided by collaborators in the United States, Italy and Spain. The prospective study material was composed of cDNA or gDNA derived from T cells, B-cell-depleted T cells, or PBMCs. The dataset comprised deeply sampled blood TCRbeta repertoires from subjects exposed to, actively infected with, or recovered from COVID-19. A freely available public database, intended as a resource for researchers studying the immune response to SARS-CoV-2, is where the repertoires were released. The samples were drawn from the first 160 participants of the ongoing ImmuneRACE study and from 950 to 1,500 subjects provided by 6 global collaborators. The sample metadata nearly always contained a de-identified subject ID, COVID-19 status, age in years and sex. Where available, HLA class I and class II types were obtained from metadata supplied by the sample provider rather than from assay-based typing.

TCRbeta CDR3 regions were amplified from genomic DNA by means of the immunoSEQ Assay, a bias-controlled multiplex PCR. The paper's data handling went like this. Nucleated cell counts per sample were estimated from amplification of reference gene primers within the assay. To quantify the absolute abundance of each unique TCRbeta CDR3 rearrangement, sequence reads were collapsed and filtered. Productive Simpson clonality was computed per sample as the square root of Simpson's diversity index over productive rearrangements. TCRdb's version of the immuneACCESS table is confined to in-frame rearrangements and falls short of the full clone set. An unresolved V gene accounts for under half of the shortfall where checked; the remainder is of unknown origin. The V and J calls and clone size are taken from that table; D and trimming were inferred from the DNA. The sample table records about 160,000 clones; about 89% of these occur just once. Clones ranked in the top ten supply around 2.9% of the sample.

The germline V gene encodes CDR1 SGHTA and CDR2 FQGNSA. The junction shows trimming of 6 bases on V and 0 bases on J, plus 15 bases between the germline ends. From the cysteine up to the phenylalanine, the CDR3 has a length of 15 residues. Solely the CDR3 DNA is kept, with 45 bases framed from the first base. The table lists this clone with a count of one. The antigen it recognizes is unknown. Base qualities are not recorded, but no much larger clone differs from it by a single base. Overall study outcomes, separate from this receptor: The quantity of clinical and demographic metadata differed by source and by participant and was supplied without curation.

Collaborating institutions collected whole blood in K2EDTA tubes following their own protocols. For TCRbeta analysis, collaborator samples were shipped as frozen whole blood, as isolated PBMCs, or as DNA extracted from either sample type. Sequencing input: peripheral blood. Recombination joined TRBV7-2 with TRBJ2-7; matching of 5 bases hints at TRBD1 as the D gene. This TCR came from a man aged 55 to 69 with acute or convalescent COVID-19. The DNA sequence is TGTGCCAGCAGTCTAGGGGATTCGAGCTCCTACGAGCAGTACTTC. This gives the protein CASSLGDSSSYEQYF.